Shown below are 11 T cell receptor beta chains from a single sample sequenced in a study of T cells in Graves' hyperthyroidism and ophthalmopathy. Regions amplified from RNA transcripts were the TCR beta CDR3 regions. The primer set for the first-round RT-PCR of the TCR CDR3 was HTBI. From the multiplex PCR reads, TCRdb called clonotypes with MiXCR, one entry per CDR3 protein. This table has about 200,000 distinct CDR3 sequences, less than 20% appearing once. The sequenced material came from blood. All receptors derive from a woman in her fifties or sixties with Graves' hyperthyroidism.

This clonotype was counted many times. The V call is TRBV7-6, the J call TRBJ1-2, with D tentatively TRBD1 (5 bases). Trimming stripped 2 bases from V and 4 bases from J, with 17 bases between. From germline, CDR1 is SGHVS and CDR2 FNYEAQ. This CDR3 is built from 16 residues. The CDR3 bases are TGTGCCAGCAGCTTACTATCGTATGCGACAGCCTATGGCTACACCTTC. This gives the protein CASSLLSYATAYGYTF.

This clonotype showed up many times. The rearrangement uses TRBV12-3 or TRBV12-4 and TRBJ2-5; 10 nucleotides align to TRBD2. The CDR3 is 14 residues long. The J segment lost 4 bases and the V segment lost 6 bases, leaving 5 bases of the junction unmatched. The CDR3 nucleotides are TGTGCCAGCAGCCCCAGCGGGGGGGCAGAGACCCAGTACTTC. This translates into CASSPSGGAETQYF.

There are a few counts of this clonotype. The chain combines TRBV19 with TRBJ1-2; D unclear. Trimming took off 4 bases at V and 6 bases at J, with 12 bases between the two ends. Per the germline V gene, CDR1 is LNHDA and CDR2 is SQIVND (reference sequence). The CDR3 totals 13 residues. The CDR3 nucleotides read TGTGCCAGTAGTAACTCGGACCGTCATGGCTACACCTTC. It specifies CASSNSDRHGYTF.

The rearrangement joins TRBV7-2 to TRBJ2-1; D is undetermined. Germline V lookup: CDR1 SGHTA, CDR2 FQGNSA. This CDR3 has 14 residues. V dropped 5 bases and J dropped 5 bases, with 13 bases sitting between them. The CDR3 DNA reads as TGTGCCAGCAGCCTCTCGGCAGGTAACAATGAGCAGTTCTTC. It encodes CASSLSAGNNEQFF.

This clonotype was counted ten times or more. The V gene is TRBV20-1, the J gene TRBJ2-1; the D gene could be TRBD1 or TRBD2 (6 bases each). CDR3 length: 13 amino acids. CDR1 and CDR2 (germline): DFQATT, SNEGSKA (reference sequence). Trimming took off 4 bases at V and 7 bases at J, with 14 bases between the two ends. CDR3 residues: CSATVGGRNEQFF. The CDR3 coding sequence is TGCAGTGCTACCGTCGGGGGCCGGAATGAGCAGTTCTTC.

This clonotype appeared many times. The rearrangement joins TRBV2 to TRBJ1-2, with D possibly matching TRBD1 (5 bases). Trimming left V 4 bases short and J 7 bases short, with 10 bases between. The CDR3 runs to 12 residues. Germline V CDR1 and CDR2: SNHLY, FYNNEI. In nucleotides, the CDR3 is TGTGCCAGCAGTGCCGGGGGTTTTGGCTACACCTTC. This sequence encodes CASSAGGFGYTF. Together with reference TRBV2 and TRBJ1-2, the CDR3 gives the full variable domain: EPEVTQTPSHQVTQMGQEVILRCVPISNHLYFYWYRQILGQKVEFLVSFYNNEISEKSEIFDDQFSVERPDGSNFTLKIRSTKLEDSAMYFCASSAGGFGYTFGSGTRLTVV.

This clonotype turned up a few times. The V gene is TRBV9, the J gene TRBJ1-3; D remains unclear. The CDR3 is 18 residues long. The V gene's germline CDR1 is SGDLS and CDR2 YYNGEE. V shed 0 bases and J shed 0 bases, with 16 bases lying between them. The CDR3 DNA is TGTGCCAGCAGCGTAGCGGCCTGGGAGGAAAGCTCTGGAAACACCATATATTTT. Protein: CASSVAAWEESSGNTIYF. The variable domain in full, with the rest retrieved from reference TRBV9 and TRBJ1-3, is DSGVTQTPKHLITATGQRVTLRCSPRSGDLSVYWYQQSLDQGLQFLIQYYNGEERAKGNILERFSAQQFPDLHSELNLSSLELGDSALYFCASSVAAWEESSGNTIYFGEGSWLTVV.

About this clonotype itself: It may be a read error: a sequence one base away is much more abundant. The chain recombines TRBV7-9 with TRBJ2-7, with TRBD1 matching over 7 bases. Germline CDR1 and CDR2: SEHNR and FQNEAQ (reference sequence). The CDR3 length is 14 residues. J gave up 5 bases and V 5 bases, and 9 bases lay outside the gene matches. CDR3 coding DNA: TGTGCCAGCAGCCCGCAGACAGGGACCCACGAGCAGTACTTC. This translates into CASSPQTGTHEQYF.

This rearrangement joins TRBV12-3 or TRBV12-4 to TRBJ2-1; 12 bases line up with TRBD2. This CDR3 contains 14 residues. The junction had 5 bases not matched to a gene; V was cut back by 7 bases and J by 7 bases. The CDR3, as DNA: TGTGCCAGCACCCTAGCGGGAGGGACGAATGAGCAGTTCTTC. Residues: CASTLAGGTNEQFF.

This chain uses TRBV19 with TRBJ1-5; unclear D gene. Trimming shortened V by 6 bases and J by 5 bases, and 11 bases separated the two germline ends. Germline values: CDR1 LNHDA, CDR2 SQIVND (reference sequence). This CDR3 comprises 13 residues. As DNA, the CDR3 is TGTGCCAGTAGCGATAGGGTGGATCAGCCCCAGCATTTT. This sequence encodes CASSDRVDQPQHF.

This clonotype was recorded a few times. V usage is TRBV24-1 and J usage is TRBJ2-2; 12 bases align to TRBD1. CDR3 length equals 16 residues. The germline V gene encodes CDR1 KGHDR and CDR2 SFDVKD. The V segment lost 3 bases and the J segment 11 bases; nucleotides outside the gene matches: 9. The CDR3, as DNA: TGTGCCACCAGTGATCCGGGACAGGGGGCACCGGTAGAGCTGTTTTTT. This gives the protein CATSDPGQGAPVELFF.